This entry lists 2 T cell receptor beta chains sequenced from one sample in a study of blood T cell repertoires in COVID-19. The method was immunoSEQ multiplex PCR; TCRdb's version includes in-frame clones alone and lacks a portion of them. The sample includes around 220,000 clones, roughly 80% seen only once; the top ten take approximately 5.4%. The sequencing sample was made of peripheral blood. Every receptor here comes from a human donor in a cohort sampled during active COVID-19.

V usage is TRBV7-2 and J usage is TRBJ1-1, with 8 bases aligning to TRBD1. This CDR3 has 15 residues. With 4 bases clipped from V and 1 base from J, the junction kept 5 bases outside the gene matches. Per the germline V gene, CDR1 is SGHTA and CDR2 is FQGNSA. The CDR3 DNA follows: TGTGCCAGCAGCTCACACAGGGGGGGGAACACTGAAGCTTTCTTT. Its translation is CASSSHRGGNTEAFF.

This clone was seen only once. The V gene is TRBV2, the J gene TRBJ1-5; 8 nucleotides align to TRBD1. The V segment lost 6 bases and the J segment 5 bases; nucleotides outside the gene matches: 9. The CDR3 has 15 amino acids. In germline, CDR1 is SNHLY, CDR2 FYNNEI. CDR3 coding DNA: TGTGCCAGCAGGGCGGACAGGGCGAGTGATCAGCCCCAGCATTTT. Amino acid sequence: CASRADRASDQPQHF.